This T cell receptor (beta chain) was found in a study of blood T cell repertoires in COVID-19. Study in general: COVID-19 samples, acute and convalescent, were from the United States, Italy and Spain. PBMCs, B-cell-depleted T cells, or T cells were the source of the cDNA or gDNA that made up the material.

Seattle patients were enrolled during active infection and followed longitudinally. The CDR3 is 11 amino acids. Trimming pared 3 bases from V and 6 bases from J, leaving 5 bases between. Germline CDR1 reads GTSNPN; CDR2 reads SVGIG (reference sequence). Authors' data handling: Reference gene primer amplification gave estimated nucleated cell counts. Profiling relied on immunoSEQ multiplex PCR, and the TCRdb table lists in-frame clones only, not all of them. V, J and clone size are those of that table, while D and trimming were read from the DNA. The sample has about 360,000 clones; 86% are singletons.

Sequenced sample: peripheral blood. This clonotype was obtained from a woman aged 55-75 years with COVID-19, enrolled during active disease. V gene TRBV30 combines with J gene TRBJ2-2; D is unresolved. The CDR3, as DNA: TGTGCCTGGAGCCCCTCCGGGGAGCTGTTTTTT. This codes for CAWSPSGELFF.